These 27 T cell receptor beta chains were sequenced from one sample in a study of CD8 T cells in Susac syndrome. Reverse transcription of roughly 0.45 to 1 ug RNA was performed with random hexamers. Via MiXCR, TCRdb re-called the immunoSEQ multiplex PCR reads, giving one row per CDR3 protein. The repertoire holds about 150,000 distinct CDR3 sequences, with just under 97% as singletons. The sample comprised CD8+ T cells from PBMCs. Receptors originate from a human donor with multiple sclerosis.

The rearrangement links TRBV13 to TRBJ1-1; tentatively, D is TRBD1 (6 bases). The CDR3 consists of 15 residues. The V end was cut by 5 bases, the J end by 3 bases, with 16 bases between. Per germline, CDR1 PRHDT and CDR2 FYEKMQ (reference sequence). The CDR3 coding sequence is TGTGCCAGCAGCGCCACGGGGGCTAAGGACACTGAAGCTTTCTTT. This sequence encodes CASSATGAKDTEAFF.

V is TRBV27 and J is TRBJ1-5; no clear D. The CDR3 totals 12 residues. V gave up 3 bases and J gave up 4 bases, with 4 bases separating them. Germline CDR1 MNHEY, CDR2 SMNVEV (reference sequence). The CDR3: CASSFQNQPQHF. The CDR3 coding sequence is TGTGCCAGCAGTTTTCAAAATCAGCCCCAGCATTTT.

The table lists this clonotype with a count of one. J is TRBJ2-3 and V is TRBV7-3, with unresolved D. The CDR3 is 14 residues long. V gave up 5 bases and J gave up 2 bases, with 11 bases separating them. Germline V CDR1 and CDR2: SGHTA, FQGTGA. Written as DNA, the CDR3 is TGTGCCAGCAGCCCCGACGGTTTCACAGATACGCAGTATTTT. Protein: CASSPDGFTDTQYF. The full variable domain, in which reference TRBV7-3 and TRBJ2-3 provide the parts outside the CDR3, is GAGVSQTPSNKVTEKGKYVELRCDPISGHTALYWYRQSLGQGPEFLIYFQGTGAADDSGLPNDRFFAVRPEGSVSTLKIQRTERGDSAVYLCASSPDGFTDTQYFGPGTRLTVL.

The rearrangement links TRBV7-6 to TRBJ2-7, with 10 bases that match TRBD1. J gave up 3 bases and V 1 base, and 3 bases lay outside the gene matches. CDR1 and CDR2 from the germline V gene are SGHVS and FNYEAQ. The CDR3 covers 15 residues. CDR3 protein: CASSLGGTGDYEQYF. In DNA, the CDR3 is TGTGCCAGCAGCTTAGGAGGGACAGGGGACTACGAGCAGTACTTC.

The chain couples TRBV7-6 to TRBJ2-7; D is undetermined. The V gene's germline CDR1 is SGHVS and CDR2 FNYEAQ. The CDR3 loop spans 13 amino acids. Trimming removed 1 base from V and 9 bases from J, with 13 bases in between. The CDR3 spells CASSLGENPRQYV. DNA for the CDR3: TGTGCCAGCAGCTTAGGAGAGAACCCCCGGCAGTACGTC.

The V call is TRBV5-1, the J call TRBJ2-7; the match to TRBD1 covers 10 bases. This CDR3 has 12 amino acids. Germline CDR1 is SGHRS and CDR2 is YFSETQ. The J segment lost 7 bases and the V segment lost 3 bases, leaving 1 base of the junction unmatched. In nucleotides, the CDR3 is TGCGCCAGCAGCTGGGGACAGGGGGAGCAGTACGTC. Its translation: CASSWGQGEQYV.

This clonotype was detected a few times. The chain recombines TRBV27 with TRBJ1-5; D is perhaps TRBD1 (6 bases). Deletions cut 2 bases from V and 7 bases from J, with 9 bases between. The CDR3 loop spans 13 amino acids. The germline V gene encodes CDR1 MNHEY and CDR2 SMNVEV (reference sequence). The CDR3 DNA reads TGTGCCAGCAGTTTAGGGCAGGGGCAGCCCCAGCATTTT. It specifies CASSLGQGQPQHF.

This clonotype was detected only once. The rearrangement joins TRBV7-9 to TRBJ2-1; 9 nucleotides align to TRBD2. The length of the CDR3 is 15 residues. Losses at the gene ends were 2 bases for V and 7 bases for J; bases not matched to a gene: 6. From germline, CDR1 is SEHNR and CDR2 FQNEAQ (reference sequence). The CDR3 loop is CASSLRGGARNEQFF. The CDR3 DNA follows: TGTGCCAGCAGCTTACGCGGGGGGGCCAGGAATGAGCAGTTCTTC.

This chain connects TRBV29-1 to TRBJ1-1; D is ambiguous. Germline V CDR1 and CDR2: SQVTM, ANQGSEA. V was trimmed by 4 bases and J by 5 bases, leaving 20 bases between them. The CDR3 contains 15 residues. This CDR3 reads CSVVARQSPGTEAFF. CDR3 nucleotides: TGCAGCGTTGTTGCCCGGCAATCCCCGGGGACTGAAGCTTTCTTT.

The chain has TRBV3-1 and TRBJ2-3; 7 bases match TRBD2. This CDR3 is 12 amino acids long. In germline, CDR1 is LGHDT, CDR2 YNNKEL (reference sequence). Losses at the gene ends were 7 bases for V and 6 bases for J; bases not matched to a gene: 4. CDR3 loop: CASNLGGDTQYF. As DNA, the CDR3 is TGTGCCAGCAACCTGGGGGGGGATACGCAGTATTTT.

The genes are TRBV20-1 and TRBJ2-5, with 9 bases lining up with TRBD2. Unmatched junction bases numbered 4, after V lost 4 bases and J lost 1 base. CDR1 and CDR2 (germline): DFQATT, SNEGSKA (reference sequence). The CDR3 totals 14 residues. In DNA, the CDR3 is TGCAGTGCTACTAGCGGGGAGCTCCAAGAGACCCAGTACTTC. Translated, it gives CSATSGELQETQYF.

The chain joins TRBV19 to TRBJ2-1; D is unresolved. The germline V and J ends were trimmed by 6 bases and 15 bases, with 12 bases remaining between them. CDR3 length: 10 amino acids. Germline assignment: CDR1 LNHDA and CDR2 SQIVND (reference sequence). CDR3 in amino acids: CASRHSSWFF. CDR3 nucleotides: TGTGCCAGTAGACATTCATCGTGGTTCTTC.

The rearrangement links TRBV29-1 to TRBJ1-2, with 9 bases identical to TRBD1. CDR3 length: 13 amino acids. V lost 4 bases and J lost 12; bases outside the gene matches: 12. The germline V gene has CDR1 SQVTM and CDR2 ANQGSEA. Here the CDR3 DNA reads TGCAGCGTTGGTCGGGACAGGGTCCCTCGGAACACCTTC. Amino acid sequence: CSVGRDRVPRNTF. Combining the CDR3 with reference TRBV29-1 and TRBJ1-2 gives the whole variable domain SAVISQKPSRDICQRGTSLTIQCQVDSQVTMMFWYRQQPGQSLTLIATANQGSEATYESGFVIDKFPISRPNLTFSTLTVSNMSPEDSSIYLCSVGRDRVPRNTFGSGTRLTVV.

This clonotype has just a few counts. The chain is built from TRBV2 and TRBJ2-3; D not certain. In germline, CDR1 is SNHLY, CDR2 FYNNEI. V was pared by 8 bases and J by 4 bases, with 7 bases between. CDR3 length: 11 amino acids. The CDR3 nucleotides read TGTGCCAGCCGAGGTGCAGATACGCAGTATTTT. As protein: CASRGADTQYF.

The chain links TRBV11-1 to TRBJ2-1, with TRBD1 matching over 11 bases. Per the germline V gene, CDR1 is SGHAT and CDR2 is FQDESV (reference sequence). The V and J ends lost 7 bases and 8 bases, in that order; junction bases with no gene match: 10. CDR3 length: 15 residues. In DNA, the CDR3 is TGTGCCAGCACCACGTCCGGGACAGGGGGTGATGAGCAGTTCTTC. It translates to CASTTSGTGGDEQFF. Complete variable domain (other parts from reference TRBV11-1 and TRBJ2-1): EAEVAQSPRYKITEKSQAVAFWCDPISGHATLYWYRQILGQGPELLVQFQDESVVDDSQLPKDRFSAERLKGVDSTLKIQPAELGDSAMYLCASTTSGTGGDEQFFGPGTRLTVL.

The genes are TRBV12-3 or TRBV12-4 and TRBJ2-7; 11 bases agree with TRBD1. The J segment lost 2 bases and the V segment lost 4 bases, leaving 1 base of the junction unmatched. This CDR3 is built from 14 residues. The CDR3 loop reads CASSWGQGAYEQYV. The CDR3, as DNA: TGTGCCAGCAGTTGGGGACAGGGGGCCTACGAGCAGTACGTC.

This clonotype appeared a single time. The chain is built from TRBV20-1 and TRBJ2-2, with TRBD1 identical over 9 bases. The trim removed 4 bases at V and 7 bases at J, leaving 10 bases unmatched. The germline gives CDR1 DFQATT, CDR2 SNEGSKA (reference sequence). There are 15 residues in the CDR3. The CDR3, as DNA: TGCAGTGCTAATAAGAGACAGGGGGATCACGGGGAGCTGTTTTTT. Protein: CSANKRQGDHGELFF.

CDR3 DNA: TGTGCCAGCAGCTTAGCTGAGGGGTGTGTATCCTACGAGCAGTACGTC. Its protein product is CASSLAEGCVSYEQYV. The J gene is TRBJ2-7, the V gene TRBV7-6; the D gene could be TRBD1 or TRBD2 (5 bases each). Germline loops: CDR1 SGHVS, CDR2 FNYEAQ. This CDR3 comprises 16 residues. Trimming took 0 bases from V and 1 from J, leaving 13 bases between them.

The rearrangement uses TRBV7-9 and TRBJ1-1, with D unclear. Germline-derived CDR1 and CDR2 are SEHNR and FQNEAQ (reference sequence). The CDR3 runs to 12 residues. The V end lost 1 base, the J end lost 5 bases, and 5 bases lay between the germline ends. CDR3 DNA sequence: TGTGCCAGCAGCTTAGGAGAGACTGAAGCTTTCTTT. Amino acid sequence: CASSLGETEAFF.

The chain uses TRBV20-1 and TRBJ2-7; D is possibly TRBD1 (6 bases). V was shortened by 0 bases and J by 3 bases, with 18 bases between the two germline ends. Germline values: CDR1 DFQATT, CDR2 SNEGSKA (reference sequence). The CDR3 covers 16 residues. The CDR3 nucleotides are TGCAGTGCTAGAGATAGGGGTCGCGGACAGATCTACGAGCAGTACTTC. Translated, it gives CSARDRGRGQIYEQYF.

This chain links TRBV5-6 with TRBJ2-1; D may match TRBD1 or TRBD2 (6 bases each). Trimming shortened V by 2 bases and J by 5 bases, and 14 bases separated the two germline ends. Looked up from germline, CDR1 is SGHDT and CDR2 is YYEEEE. The CDR3 spans 15 residues. The CDR3 loop reads CASSFLGGRNNEQFF. As DNA, the CDR3 is TGTGCCAGCAGCTTTCTTGGGGGGCGAAACAATGAGCAGTTCTTC.

The chain uses TRBV7-9 and TRBJ2-7; TRBD2 is a possible D gene (6 bases). Trimming removed 7 bases from V and 0 bases from J, with 13 bases in between. CDR3 size: 14 residues. Germline loops: CDR1 SEHNR, CDR2 FQNEAQ (reference sequence). The CDR3 DNA reads TGTGCCAGCACCCATGGGGGGAGCTCCTACGAGCAGTACGTC. This encodes CASTHGGSSYEQYV.

This sequence joins TRBV9 and TRBJ2-3; 10 bases match TRBD1. V gave up 2 bases and J gave up 0 bases; unmatched junction bases: 0. Germline V CDR1 and CDR2: SGDLS, YYNGEE. The CDR3 has 15 amino acids. As DNA, the CDR3 is TGTGCCAGCAGCGTGGACAGGGGGAGCACAGATACGCAGTATTTT. It is translated as CASSVDRGSTDTQYF.

J is TRBJ2-5 and V is TRBV30; D not resolved. Germline V CDR1 and CDR2: GTSNPN, SVGIG (reference sequence). The CDR3 extends over 13 amino acids. V was pared by 2 bases and J by 4 bases, with 11 bases between. The CDR3 DNA follows: TGTGCCTGGAGTACTGCGGTGCTAGAGACCCAGTACTTC. Translating it yields CAWSTAVLETQYF.

J is TRBJ1-6 and V is TRBV30; D is possibly TRBD1 (5 bases). This CDR3 is built from 14 residues. Germline V CDR1 and CDR2: GTSNPN, SVGIG (reference sequence). V was shortened by 4 bases and J by 9 bases, with 16 bases between the two germline ends. The CDR3 DNA follows: TGTGCCTGGACCCAGGGCCGGGGCCCTTCACCCCTCCACTTT. It codes for CAWTQGRGPSPLHF.

The rearrangement joins TRBV20-1 to TRBJ1-2; no definite D call. The CDR3 totals 12 residues. Trimming pared 4 bases from V and 5 bases from J, leaving 11 bases between. The germline CDR1 and CDR2 sequences are DFQATT and SNEGSKA (reference sequence). In DNA form, the CDR3 reads TGCAGTGCTACTAACAAGGCGTATGGCTACACCTTC. Protein: CSATNKAYGYTF.

V gene TRBV11-1 combines with J gene TRBJ1-1, with D possibly TRBD1 on 5 matching bases. Trimming left V 1 base short and J 4 bases short, with 13 bases between. The CDR3 has 15 amino acids. Per germline, CDR1 SGHAT and CDR2 FQDESV (reference sequence). CDR3 sequence reads: CASSLGSGGATEAFF. CDR3 in DNA: TGTGCCAGCAGCTTAGGGTCTGGGGGAGCCACTGAAGCTTTCTTT.